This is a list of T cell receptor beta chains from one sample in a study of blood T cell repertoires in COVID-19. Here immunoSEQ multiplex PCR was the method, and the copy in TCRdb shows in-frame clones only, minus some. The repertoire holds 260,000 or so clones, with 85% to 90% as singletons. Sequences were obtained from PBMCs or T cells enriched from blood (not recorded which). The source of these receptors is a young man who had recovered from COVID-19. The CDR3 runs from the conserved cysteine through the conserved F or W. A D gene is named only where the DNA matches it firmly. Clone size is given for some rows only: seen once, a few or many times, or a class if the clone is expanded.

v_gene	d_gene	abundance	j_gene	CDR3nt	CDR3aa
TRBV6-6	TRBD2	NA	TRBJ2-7	TGTGCCATCCGAAGCGGGGGGATTTCCTACGAGCAGTACTTC	CAIRSGGISYEQYF
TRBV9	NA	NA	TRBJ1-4	TGTGCCAGCAGCGCGGGGGGGACGCTTAACGAAAAACTGTTTTTT	CASSAGGTLNEKLFF
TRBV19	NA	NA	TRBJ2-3	TGTGCCAGTAGCCCAGCGGAGACTAGCACAGATACGCAGTATTTT	CASSPAETSTDTQYF
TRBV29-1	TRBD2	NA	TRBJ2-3	TGCAGCGTTGTGCGGGGGGGCACAGATACGCAGTATTTT	CSVVRGGTDTQYF
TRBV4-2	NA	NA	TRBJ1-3	TGTGCCAGCAGCCTTCAGGTGGACAGCTCTGGAAACACCATATATTTT	CASSLQVDSSGNTIYF
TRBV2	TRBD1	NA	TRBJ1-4	TGTGCCAGCAGACAGACAGGGTCGGCTAATGAAAAACTGTTTTTT	CASRQTGSANEKLFF
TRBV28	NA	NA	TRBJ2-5	TGTGCCAGCAGTTTCCCGGGACACTATCAAGAGACCCAGTACTTC	CASSFPGHYQETQYF
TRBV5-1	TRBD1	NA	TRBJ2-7	TGCGCCAGCAGTGCCGACAGGGTCAACGAGCAGTACTTC	CASSADRVNEQYF
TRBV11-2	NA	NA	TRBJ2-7	TGTGCCAGCAGCCTTAGGGGGGGCCCCCGCGAGCAGTACTTC	CASSLRGGPREQYF
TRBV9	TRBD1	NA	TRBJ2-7	TGTGCCAGCAGCGTAGTCCCAGGGGGCTCCTACGAGCAGTACTTC	CASSVVPGGSYEQYF
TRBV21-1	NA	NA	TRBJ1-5	TGTGCCAGCAGCCATCGAGGAGACGGGGCCCAGCATTTT	CASSHRGDGAQHF
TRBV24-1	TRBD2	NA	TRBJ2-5	TGTGCCACTTCCCTGAGCGGGGAGGACCAAGAGACCCAGTACTTC	CATSLSGEDQETQYF
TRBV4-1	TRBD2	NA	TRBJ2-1	TGCGCCAGCAGCCAAGGACTAGCGGCAGTCTACAATGAGCAGTTCTTC	CASSQGLAAVYNEQFF
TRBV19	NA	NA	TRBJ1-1	TGTGCCAGTAGTAACCCGGTTCCGAACACTGAAGCTTTCTTT	CASSNPVPNTEAFF
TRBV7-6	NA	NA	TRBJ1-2	TGTGCCAGCAGCCCAACTATCGGGGAGAGGTATGGCTACACCTTC	CASSPTIGERYGYTF
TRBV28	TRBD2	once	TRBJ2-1	TGTGCCAGCAGTACACTAGCGGGAGGCCGGGATGAGCAGTTCTTC	CASSTLAGGRDEQFF
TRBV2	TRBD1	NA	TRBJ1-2	TGTGCCAGCAGTCCAGGGGGCGACTATGGCTACACCTTC	CASSPGGDYGYTF
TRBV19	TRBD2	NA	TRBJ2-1	TGTGCCAGTAGTAGAATAGGACTAGCGGGGGGCCGACGCAATGAGCAGTTCTTC	CASSRIGLAGGRRNEQFF
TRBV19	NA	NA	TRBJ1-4	TGTGCCAGTAGGAAAGGGGTCATCAATGAAAAACTGTTTTTT	CASRKGVINEKLFF
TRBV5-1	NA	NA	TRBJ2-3	TGCGCCAGCAGCTTGGCATCATGGGCTTCCTCTCAGCCCTATTTT	CASSLASWASSQPYF
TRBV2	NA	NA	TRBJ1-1	TGTGCCAGCAGTGAAAGGGGTATCACTGAAGCTTTCTTT	CASSERGITEAFF
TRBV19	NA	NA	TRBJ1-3	TGTGCCAGTAGCCCGACAGGCTCTGGAAACACCATATATTTT	CASSPTGSGNTIYF
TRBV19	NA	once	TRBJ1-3	TGTGCCAGTAGTATGTGGGACACACAGAGCAGCTCTGGAAACACCATATATTTT	CASSMWDTQSSSGNTIYF
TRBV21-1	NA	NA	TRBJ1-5	TGTGCCAGCAGCAAAGGAGGGGACAGCACCGTCAATCAGCCCCAGCATTTT	CASSKGGDSTVNQPQHF
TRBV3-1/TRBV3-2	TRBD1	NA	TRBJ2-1	TGTGCCAGCAGCCAAGCCGGACAGGGGCTCACAGGCAATGAGCAGTTCTTC	CASSQAGQGLTGNEQFF
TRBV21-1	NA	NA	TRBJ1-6	TGTGCCAGCAGCAACACTTCACGTTCACCCCTCCACTTT	CASSNTSRSPLHF
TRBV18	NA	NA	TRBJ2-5	TGTGCCAGCTCACCATCAGATAAAGTGGAGACCCAGTACTTC	CASSPSDKVETQYF
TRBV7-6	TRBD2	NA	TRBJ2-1	TGTGCCAGCAGCCCCACTAGCGGGTGGAATTCAGGGGAGCAGTTCTTC	CASSPTSGWNSGEQFF
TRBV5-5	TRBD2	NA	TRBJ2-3	TGTGCCAGCAGCTCCCGACTAGCGGGGGCCACAGATACGCAGTATTTT	CASSSRLAGATDTQYF